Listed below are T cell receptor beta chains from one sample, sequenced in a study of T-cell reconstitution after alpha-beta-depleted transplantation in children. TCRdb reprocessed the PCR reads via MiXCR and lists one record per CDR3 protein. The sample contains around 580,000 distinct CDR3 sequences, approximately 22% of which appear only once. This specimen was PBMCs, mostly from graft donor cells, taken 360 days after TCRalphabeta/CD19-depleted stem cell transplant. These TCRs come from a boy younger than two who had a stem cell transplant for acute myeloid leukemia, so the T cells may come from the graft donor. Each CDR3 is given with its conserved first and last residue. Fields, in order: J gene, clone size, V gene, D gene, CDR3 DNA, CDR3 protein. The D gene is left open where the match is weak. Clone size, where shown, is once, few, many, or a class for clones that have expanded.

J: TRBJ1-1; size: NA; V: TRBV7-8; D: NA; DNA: TGTGCCAGCAGCTTAAACCAGGGGAAGGGGACTGAAGCTTTCTTT; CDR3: CASSLNQGKGTEAFF
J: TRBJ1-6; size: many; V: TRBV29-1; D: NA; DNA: TGCAGCGCTTCATCTACAGGGCCTGGATCACCCCTCCACTTT; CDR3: CSASSTGPGSPLHF
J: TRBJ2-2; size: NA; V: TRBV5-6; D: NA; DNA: TGTGCCAGCAGCTTGCTTGGGACCCCCAACACCGGGGAGCTGTTTTTT; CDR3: CASSLLGTPNTGELFF
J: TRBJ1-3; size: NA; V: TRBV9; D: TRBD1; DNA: TGTGCCAGCAGCGTTGGGTCGGGAGGACAGGCTGGAAACACCATATATTTT; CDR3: CASSVGSGGQAGNTIYF
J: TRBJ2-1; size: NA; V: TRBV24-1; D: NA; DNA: TGTGCCACCAGTGATCCGCCGGGATCCGAGCAGTTCTTC; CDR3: CATSDPPGSEQFF
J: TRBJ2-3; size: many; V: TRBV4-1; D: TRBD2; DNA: TGCGCCAGCAGCCAAGGGGGACTAGCGGGAGATACGCAGTATTTT; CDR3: CASSQGGLAGDTQYF
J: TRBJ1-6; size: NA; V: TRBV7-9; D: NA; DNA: TGTGCCAGCAGCCCCGTGGACCGGACCTCACCCCTCCACTTT; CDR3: CASSPVDRTSPLHF
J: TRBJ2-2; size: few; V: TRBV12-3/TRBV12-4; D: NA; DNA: TGTGCCAGCAGTTTTCAGGGGAGCACCGGGGAGCTGTTTTTT; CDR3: CASSFQGSTGELFF
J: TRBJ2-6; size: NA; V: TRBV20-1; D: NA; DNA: TGCAGTGCTAGGGTCGGGGTGCCTGGGGCCAACGTCCTGACTTTC; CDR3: CSARVGVPGANVLTF
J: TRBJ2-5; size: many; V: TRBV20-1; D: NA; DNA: TGCAGTGCTAGGCCCAGGGAGACCCAGTACTTC; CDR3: CSARPRETQYF
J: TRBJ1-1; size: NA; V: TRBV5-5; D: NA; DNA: TGTGCCAGCAGCGGCCGGGACAACGAGGGCACTGAAGCTTTCTTT; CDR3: CASSGRDNEGTEAFF
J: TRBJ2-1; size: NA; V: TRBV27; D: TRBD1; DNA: TGTGCCAGCAGCTCCGGGACAGGGATCGATCTGTTCTTC; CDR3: CASSSGTGIDLFF
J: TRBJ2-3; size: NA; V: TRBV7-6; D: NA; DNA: TGTGCCAGCAGCCCAGACAGACCTAGCACAGATACGCAGTATTTT; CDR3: CASSPDRPSTDTQYF
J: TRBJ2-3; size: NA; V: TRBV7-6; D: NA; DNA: TGTGCCAGCAGTCCTCGTACCCGCGGCGGGACAGATACGCAGTATTTT; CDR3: CASSPRTRGGTDTQYF
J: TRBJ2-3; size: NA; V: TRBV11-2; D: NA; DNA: TGTGCCAGCAGCTTAGGCGCACTCCGTGGGACAGATACGCAGTATTTT; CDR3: CASSLGALRGTDTQYF
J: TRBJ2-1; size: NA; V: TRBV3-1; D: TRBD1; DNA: TGTGCCAGCAGCCAATATGACAGGGGGGGATCCAATGAGCAGTTCTTC; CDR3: CASSQYDRGGSNEQFF
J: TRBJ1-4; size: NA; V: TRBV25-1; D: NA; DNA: TGTGCCAGCAGTGAGGGGAGAGGAGGAGCACGAGAAAAACTGTTTTTT; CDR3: CASSEGRGGAREKLFF
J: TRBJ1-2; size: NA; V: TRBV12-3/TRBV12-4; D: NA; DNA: TGTGCCAGCAGTGCAGGTCAGAACTATGGCTACACCTTC; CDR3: CASSAGQNYGYTF
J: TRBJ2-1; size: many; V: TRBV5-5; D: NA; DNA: TGTGCCAGCAGCCCCCCCGTGCGGGGGCAGGCTGAGCAGTTCTTC; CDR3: CASSPPVRGQAEQFF
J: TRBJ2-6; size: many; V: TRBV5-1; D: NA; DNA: TGCGCCAGCAGCTTGGCGGCAGGCTCTGGGGCCAACGTCCTGACTTTC; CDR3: CASSLAAGSGANVLTF
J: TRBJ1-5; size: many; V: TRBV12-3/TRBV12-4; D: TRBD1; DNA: TGTGCCAGCAGTATTACAGGGGTACGCAATCAGCCCCAGCATTTT; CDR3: CASSITGVRNQPQHF
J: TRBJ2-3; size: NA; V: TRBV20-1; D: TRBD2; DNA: TGCAGTGCTACCCCACGGGGACTAGCGGGGTACACAGATACGCAGTATTTT; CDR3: CSATPRGLAGYTDTQYF
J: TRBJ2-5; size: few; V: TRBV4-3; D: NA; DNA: TGCGCCAGCAGCGCCCTCCGAGGGGCCCGAGAGACCCAGTACTTC; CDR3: CASSALRGARETQYF
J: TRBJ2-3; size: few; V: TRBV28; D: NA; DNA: TGTGCCAGCAGTTTATGGGGCCACGGAGCCACAGATACGCAGTATTTT; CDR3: CASSLWGHGATDTQYF
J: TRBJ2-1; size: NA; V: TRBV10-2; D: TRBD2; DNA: TGCGCCAGCAGTGAGCGCCCCCCGGGGGGAGGCTACAATGAGCAGTTCTTC; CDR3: CASSERPPGGGYNEQFF